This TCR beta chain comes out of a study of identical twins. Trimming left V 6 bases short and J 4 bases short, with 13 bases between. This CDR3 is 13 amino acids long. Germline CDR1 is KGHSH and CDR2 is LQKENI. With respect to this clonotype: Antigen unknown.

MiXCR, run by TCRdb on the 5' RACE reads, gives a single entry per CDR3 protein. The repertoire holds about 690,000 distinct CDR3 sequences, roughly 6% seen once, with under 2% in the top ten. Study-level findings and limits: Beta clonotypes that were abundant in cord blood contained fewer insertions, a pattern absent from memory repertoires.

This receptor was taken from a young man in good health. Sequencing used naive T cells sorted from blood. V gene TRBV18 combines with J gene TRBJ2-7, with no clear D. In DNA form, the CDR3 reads TGTGCCAGCTCCGGACGTTCGGCTTACGAGCAGTACTTC. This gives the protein CASSGRSAYEQYF.